The rows below give T cell receptor beta chains drawn from one sample of a study of immune evolution from preneoplasia to lung adenocarcinoma. The protocol was immunoSEQ multiplex PCR, while the TCRdb copy is restricted to in-frame clones and leaves out a portion. The sample contains 35,000 to 40,000 clones, roughly 74% of which appear only once. The specimen was FFPE invasive lung adenocarcinoma tissue. Receptor source: a person between 55 and 69 years old with lung adenocarcinoma. Both conserved end residues are part of each CDR3. The D gene is left open where the match is weak. Not every row has a clone size; where given, it reads once, few, many or a size class.

d_call	clone_size	v_call	j_call	cdr3_aa	cdr3_nt
-	-	TRBV27	TRBJ1-4	CASGATVGGEKLFF	TGTGCCAGTGGGGCGACGGTTGGTGGTGAAAAACTGTTTTTT
-	-	TRBV7-9	TRBJ2-4	CASSLEGRDWDIQYF	TGTGCCAGCAGCTTAGAAGGACGGGACTGGGACATTCAGTACTTC
TRBD1	-	TRBV28	TRBJ2-7	CASRGTGVREQYF	TGTGCCAGCCGGGGAACAGGGGTACGCGAGCAGTACTTC
-	few	TRBV5-1	TRBJ2-5	CASSLSPGDGETQYF	TGCGCCAGCAGCTTGAGTCCGGGGGACGGAGAGACCCAGTACTTC
-	-	TRBV19	TRBJ1-5	CASSTDYSNQPQHF	TGTGCCAGTTCGACAGATTATAGCAATCAGCCCCAGCATTTT
-	few	TRBV29-1	TRBJ2-1	CSVEAGHEQFF	TGCAGCGTTGAAGCAGGGCATGAGCAGTTCTTC
TRBD2	-	TRBV28	TRBJ2-3	CASSLSTSGSTDTQYF	TGTGCCAGCAGTTTATCGACTAGCGGAAGCACAGATACGCAGTATTTT
-	-	TRBV28	TRBJ2-3	CASSLRTGYTDTQYF	TGTGCCAGCAGTCTCCGGACGGGTTACACAGATACGCAGTATTTT
-	-	TRBV15	TRBJ2-6	CATSSGSSGANVLTF	TGTGCCACCAGCAGCGGGAGCTCTGGGGCCAACGTCCTGACTTTC
-	-	TRBV30	TRBJ1-1	CAWSVEGYGSEAFF	TGTGCCTGGAGTGTGGAAGGGTATGGGTCTGAAGCTTTCTTT
-	-	TRBV9	TRBJ1-5	CASSPRAKRYNQPQHF	TGTGCCAGCAGCCCCCGAGCGAAAAGGTACAATCAGCCCCAGCATTTT
-	-	TRBV19	TRBJ1-2	CASRSGSSYGYTF	TGTGCCAGTAGGTCAGGGTCAAGTTATGGCTACACCTTC
-	-	TRBV6-6	TRBJ2-7	CASSRDGSPLQDEQYF	TGTGCCAGCAGCAGGGACGGTTCTCCCCTGCAGGACGAGCAGTACTTC
TRBD2	-	TRBV5-1	TRBJ2-1	CASNDGTSGYNEQFF	TGCGCCAGCAACGATGGGACTAGCGGCTACAATGAGCAGTTCTTC
TRBD2	few	TRBV4-2	TRBJ2-7	CASSPSPLAGRLEQYF	TGTGCCAGCAGCCCCTCCCCACTAGCGGGCCGTCTAGAGCAGTACTTC
-	-	TRBV6-1	TRBJ2-1	CASSVDSTFSYNEQFF	TGTGCCAGCAGTGTAGACAGTACCTTCTCCTACAATGAGCAGTTCTTC
TRBD1	-	TRBV9	TRBJ1-3	CASSVAGTGASGNTIYF	TGTGCCAGCAGCGTAGCCGGGACAGGGGCCTCTGGAAACACCATATATTTT
-	few	TRBV28	TRBJ1-1	CASSSSFRNTEAFF	TGTGCCAGCAGTTCTTCTTTCCGGAACACTGAAGCTTTCTTT
TRBD1	-	TRBV2	TRBJ1-4	CASSTGDGEKLFF	TGTGCCAGCAGTACAGGGGATGGTGAAAAACTGTTTTTT
-	few	TRBV6-6	TRBJ2-2	CASSTDTGELFF	TGTGCCAGCAGTACAGACACCGGGGAGCTGTTTTTT
-	-	TRBV28	TRBJ1-4	CASSSEANEKLFF	TGTGCCAGCAGTTCCGAGGCTAATGAAAAACTGTTTTTT
-	-	TRBV6-5	TRBJ1-1	CASSYSFAKTIEAFF	TGTGCCAGCAGTTACTCGTTTGCCAAGACGATCGAAGCTTTCTTT
-	-	TRBV6-5	TRBJ1-2	CASSYGNGYTF	TGTGCCAGCAGTTACGGGAATGGCTACACCTTC
-	-	TRBV7-2	TRBJ1-2	CASSLGGGARGYTF	TGTGCCAGCAGCTTAGGGGGAGGGGCTAGGGGCTACACCTTC
TRBD2	-	TRBV5-1	TRBJ2-1	CASSLGASGAYNEQFF	TGCGCCAGCAGCTTGGGGGCTAGCGGAGCTTACAATGAGCAGTTCTTC
-	-	TRBV7-3	TRBJ1-4	CASSLSKNPRWNEKLFF	TGTGCCAGCAGCTTATCTAAAAACCCTAGGTGGAATGAAAAACTGTTTTTT
TRBD1	-	TRBV5-5	TRBJ2-3	CASSLLPGTADTQYF	TGTGCCAGCAGCTTGCTCCCAGGGACAGCAGATACGCAGTATTTT
TRBD2	-	TRBV5-1	TRBJ2-7	CASSLEAGAYYEQYF	TGCGCCAGCAGCTTGGAGGCGGGAGCATACTACGAGCAGTACTTC
-	few	TRBV27	TRBJ1-2	CASSSRFAGTEYGYTF	TGTGCCAGCAGTTCCCGATTTGCAGGGACCGAGTATGGCTACACCTTC
TRBD1	-	TRBV2	TRBJ1-5	CASTGQYNQPQHF	TGTGCCAGCACGGGACAGTACAATCAGCCCCAGCATTTT
-	-	TRBV29-1	TRBJ1-2	CSVNTNYGYTF	TGCAGCGTTAACACTAACTATGGCTACACCTTC
-	few	TRBV7-2	TRBJ2-7	CASSPPALPHEQYF	TGTGCCAGCAGCCCCCCGGCACTACCGCACGAGCAGTACTTC
TRBD2	-	TRBV5-1	TRBJ2-7	CASSLWGGINEQYF	TGCGCCAGCAGCTTGTGGGGGGGAATCAACGAGCAGTACTTC
-	-	TRBV4-2	TRBJ2-3	CASSQRRGVGGSTDTQYF	TGTGCCAGCAGCCAGCGTCGCGGGGTTGGCGGGAGCACAGATACGCAGTATTTT
TRBD2	-	TRBV4-1	TRBJ2-3	CASSQETSGTGDTRYF	TGCGCCAGCAGCCAAGAAACTAGCGGGACAGGAGATACGCGGTATTTT
-	-	TRBV18	TRBJ2-6	CASSDSSGANVLTF	TGTGCCAGCTCAGACAGCTCTGGGGCCAACGTCCTGACTTTC
TRBD2	-	TRBV2	TRBJ2-7	CASSPGLRGGEQYF	TGTGCCAGCAGCCCGGGACTCCGGGGGGGCGAGCAGTACTTC
-	-	TRBV7-9	TRBJ2-3	CASSFRAVADTQYF	TGTGCCAGCAGCTTTAGGGCGGTGGCAGATACGCAGTATTTT
-	-	TRBV11-2	TRBJ2-3	CASSLAEDTQYF	TGTGCCAGCAGCTTAGCGGAGGATACGCAGTATTTT
TRBD2	medium-sized	TRBV5-1	TRBJ2-3	CASSNGEGLAQYF	TGCGCCAGCAGCAATGGGGAGGGCTTGGCGCAGTATTTT
-	-	TRBV30	TRBJ2-7	CAWGISYEQYF	TGTGCCTGGGGGATTTCCTACGAGCAGTACTTC